This T cell receptor beta chain was captured in a study of CD8+ T cells in alopecia areata. Findings and caveats of the study: Affected lesional scalp, above all in alopecia totalis/universalis, was more clonal than normal scalp.

The authors extracted RNA and reverse transcribed it into cDNA as the sequencing template. Here immunoSEQ multiplex PCR was the method, and the copy in TCRdb shows in-frame clones only, minus some. The data contain around 82,000 clones, roughly 51% of them singletons. Peripheral blood samples and lesional scalp punch biopsies were obtained from alopecia areata patients. PBMCs yielded sorted CD4+ and CD8+ T cells. Comment on this clone: The antigen remains unidentified.

The CDR3 is made up of 10 amino acids. V dropped 8 bases and J dropped 13 bases, with 15 bases sitting between them. Per germline, CDR1 MNHEY and CDR2 SMNVEV (reference sequence). The TCR was taken from a human donor with alopecia areata. The chain is built from TRBV27 and TRBJ2-7; D assignment may be TRBD1 or TRBD2 (5 bases each). Sequenced: NKG2D-high CD8+ T cells sorted from blood. CDR3 region: CASLRDRLYF. The CDR3 region has the DNA TGTGCCAGCCTCCGGGACCGACTATACTTC.